The rows below give T cell receptor beta chains drawn from one sample of a study of blood T cell repertoires in COVID-19. Profiling relied on immunoSEQ multiplex PCR, and the TCRdb table lists in-frame clones only, not all of them. The sample has roughly 230,000 clones, 80% to 85% seen once; the top ten hold 4% to 5.5%. The sequenced sample was peripheral blood. These receptors originate from a man aged 45-65 years with active or convalescent COVID-19. The CDR3 runs from the conserved cysteine through the conserved F or W. A D gene is named only where the DNA matches it firmly. Size is omitted from some rows. Given values are once, few, many or a class for expanded clones.

d_call j_call v_call clone_size cdr3_aa cdr3_nt
. TRBJ1-6 TRBV6-4 . CASSEQGNSPLHF TGTGCCAGCAGTGAGCAGGGAAATTCACCCCTCCACTTT
TRBD1 TRBJ1-5 TRBV18 . CASSPDREPNQPQHF TGTGCCAGCTCACCGGACAGGGAACCCAATCAGCCCCAGCATTTT
TRBD1 TRBJ1-4 TRBV23-1 . CASNPGQGYNEKLFF TGCGCCAGCAACCCGGGACAGGGATATAATGAAAAACTGTTTTTT
. TRBJ1-1 TRBV7-9 . CASSLESSRNTEAFF TGTGCCAGCAGCTTAGAGTCGTCCAGGAACACTGAAGCTTTCTTT
TRBD1 TRBJ1-2 TRBV4-2 . CASSQEGGGTVKGEGYTF TGTGCCAGCAGCCAAGAGGGCGGAGGGACAGTAAAAGGCGAGGGCTACACCTTC
. TRBJ2-5 TRBV29-1 . CSVDRAQETQYF TGCAGCGTTGACAGGGCCCAAGAGACCCAGTACTTC
. TRBJ1-4 TRBV2 few CASSVEGSHEKLFF TGTGCCAGCAGTGTGGAGGGGAGTCATGAAAAACTGTTTTTT
. TRBJ1-2 TRBV29-1 . CSVEDQARGYGYTF TGCAGCGTTGAAGATCAGGCCAGGGGCTATGGCTACACCTTC
. TRBJ1-4 TRBV4-1 . CASSPSGVDNEKLFF TGCGCCAGCAGCCCGTCGGGGGTGGATAATGAAAAACTGTTTTTT
. TRBJ2-5 TRBV25-1 few CASSSKSLLYF TGTGCCAGCAGTAGTAAGAGTTTACTGTACTTC
. TRBJ2-7 TRBV7-2 . CASSLGGGPYEQYF TGTGCCAGCAGCTTAGGTGGAGGGCCCTACGAGCAGTACTTC
. TRBJ1-1 TRBV29-1 . CSVGSGAEAFF TGCAGCGTTGGGTCGGGGGCTGAAGCTTTCTTT
. TRBJ2-1 TRBV5-8 . CASSLTRTLGEQFF TGTGCCAGCAGCTTGACTAGGACCTTGGGTGAGCAGTTCTTC
TRBD2 TRBJ2-5 TRBV7-3 . CASSASGGHQETQYF TGTGCCAGCAGCGCAAGCGGGGGGCATCAAGAGACCCAGTACTTC
TRBD1 TRBJ1-2 TRBV19 few CASRVGTGGDYGYTF TGTGCCAGTAGGGTCGGGACAGGGGGCGACTATGGCTACACCTTC
. TRBJ1-1 TRBV7-9 few CASSLAGSGGAFF TGTGCCAGCAGCTTAGCAGGCTCAGGAGGGGCTTTCTTT
TRBD1 TRBJ1-1 TRBV7-9 . CASSLEGRGETEAFF TGTGCCAGCAGCTTAGAGGGCAGGGGGGAAACTGAAGCTTTCTTT
. TRBJ2-2 TRBV9 . CASSFGSGARTGELFF TGTGCCAGCAGTTTTGGATCAGGGGCCAGGACCGGGGAGCTGTTTTTT
TRBD2 TRBJ2-3 TRBV13 . CASSPLAGGPDTQYF TGTGCCAGCAGCCCCCTGGCGGGGGGACCAGATACGCAGTATTTT
. TRBJ1-5 TRBV28 . CASSPYEQVYSNQPQHF TGTGCCAGCAGCCCTTACGAACAGGTTTATAGCAATCAGCCCCAGCATTTT
. TRBJ2-7 TRBV18 . CASSRTDSSYEQYF TGTGCCAGCTCACGGACGGACAGTTCCTACGAGCAGTACTTC
TRBD1 TRBJ2-3 TRBV7-6 . CASTAQAQGASDTQYF TGTGCCAGCACCGCACAAGCGCAGGGGGCGTCAGATACGCAGTATTTT
TRBD2 TRBJ2-1 TRBV29-1 . CSVDLEAGGSNEQFF TGCAGCGTTGACTTAGAAGCGGGGGGATCTAATGAGCAGTTCTTC
TRBD1 TRBJ1-5 TRBV7-2 . CASSSGTGRIQPQHF TGTGCCAGCAGCTCAGGGACAGGAAGGATTCAGCCCCAGCATTTT
. TRBJ2-1 TRBV7-6 . CASSASGSSYNEQFF TGTGCCAGCAGCGCAAGCGGAAGCTCCTACAATGAGCAGTTCTTC
. TRBJ1-2 TRBV29-1 few CSVLRDSRWGYTF TGCAGCGTTCTCCGGGACTCCCGGTGGGGCTACACCTTC
TRBD1 TRBJ1-4 TRBV7-6 . CASSFSGQTEKLFF TGTGCCAGCAGCTTTTCGGGACAGACTGAAAAACTGTTTTTT
TRBD1 TRBJ1-5 TRBV5-5 . CASSLVDRGNQPQHF TGTGCCAGCAGCTTGGTGGACAGGGGTAATCAGCCCCAGCATTTT
TRBD1 TRBJ1-1 TRBV29-1 . CSVGRQGQAFF TGCAGCGTCGGCAGACAGGGACAAGCTTTCTTT